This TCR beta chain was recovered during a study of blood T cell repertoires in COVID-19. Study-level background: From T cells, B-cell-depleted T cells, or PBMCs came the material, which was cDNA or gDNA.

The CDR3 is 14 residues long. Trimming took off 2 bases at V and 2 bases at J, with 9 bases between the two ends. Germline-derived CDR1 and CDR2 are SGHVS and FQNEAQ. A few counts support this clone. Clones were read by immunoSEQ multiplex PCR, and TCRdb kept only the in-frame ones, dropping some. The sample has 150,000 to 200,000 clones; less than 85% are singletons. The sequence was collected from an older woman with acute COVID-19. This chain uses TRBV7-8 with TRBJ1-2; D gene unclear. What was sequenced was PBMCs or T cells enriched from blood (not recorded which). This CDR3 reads CASSLKGGNYGYTF. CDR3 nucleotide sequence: TGTGCCAGCAGCTTAAAGGGCGGGAACTATGGCTACACCTTC. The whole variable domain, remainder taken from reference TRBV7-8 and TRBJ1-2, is GAGVSQSPRYKVAKRGQDVALRCDPISGHVSLFWYQQALGQGPEFLTYFQNEAQLDKSGLPSDRFFAERPEGSVSTLKIQRTQQEDSAVYLCASSLKGGNYGYTFGSGTRLTVV.